These 18 T cell receptor beta chains originate from one sample sequenced in a study of blood T cell repertoires in COVID-19. Repertoires were generated with immunoSEQ multiplex PCR, while TCRdb's copy carries only in-frame clones and drops some. Of approximately 110,000 clones in the sample, 81% were seen once. The sequencing sample was made of peripheral blood. These receptors originate from a man at least 80 years old with acute or convalescent COVID-19.

This chain joins TRBV7-2 and TRBJ2-3; D call uncertain. The length of the CDR3 is 15 residues. V was trimmed by 2 bases and J by 0 bases, leaving 9 bases between them. Germline V gene lookup returns CDR1 SGHTA and CDR2 FQGNSA. CDR3 DNA sequence: TGTGCCAGCAGCTTAAACGTAGCTAGCACAGATACGCAGTATTTT. It codes for CASSLNVASTDTQYF.

The chain joins TRBV18 to TRBJ2-1, with 7 nucleotides matching TRBD2. Germline V lookup: CDR1 KGHSH, CDR2 LQKENI. Germline trimming cut 1 base from V and 2 bases from J; bases unmatched to any gene: 5. This CDR3 is built from 16 residues. In DNA, the CDR3 is TGTGCCAGCTCACCACTAGGAGCGGGGACCTACAATGAGCAGTTCTTC. This sequence encodes CASSPLGAGTYNEQFF.

The V call is TRBV18, the J call TRBJ2-6; D call uncertain. This CDR3 is 17 amino acids long. Germline V gene data show CDR1 as KGHSH and CDR2 as LQKENI. Trimming took off 2 bases at V and 2 bases at J, with 13 bases between the two ends. The CDR3 DNA sequence: TGTGCCAGCTCACCAAAAAACAGCTGGGCTGGGGCCAACGTCCTGACTTTC. Residues: CASSPKNSWAGANVLTF.

This chain uses TRBV20-1 with TRBJ2-7; tentatively, D is TRBD2 (7 bases). Germline loops: CDR1 DFQATT, CDR2 SNEGSKA (reference sequence). The CDR3 totals 11 residues. The CDR3 nucleotides are TGCGTCGGGGGGCGCGGGGACGAGCAGTACTTC. This translates into CVGGRGDEQYF.

This clone was observed a few times. The chain recombines TRBV5-1 with TRBJ2-1, with TRBD2 identical over 11 bases. V shed 4 bases, J shed 6 bases, and the junction held 3 bases outside the gene matches. The germline gives CDR1 SGHRS, CDR2 YFSETQ. This CDR3 has 14 residues. The CDR3 coding sequence is TGCGCCAGCAGCCCCGGGACTAGCGGCAATGAGCAGTTCTTC. This codes for CASSPGTSGNEQFF.

V and J are TRBV19 and TRBJ1-5, with 11 bases lining up with TRBD1. Germline CDR1 is LNHDA and CDR2 is SQIVND (reference sequence). V lost 5 bases and J lost 11; bases outside the gene matches: 14. The CDR3 spans 16 residues. The CDR3 region has the DNA TGTGCCAGTAGTTCGGGACAGGGGGGATTTAGGTCGGCCCAGCATTTT. Its translation is CASSSGQGGFRSAQHF.

The chain uses TRBV18 and TRBJ2-6; 13 bases are shared with TRBD2. This CDR3 is built from 18 residues. Germline assignment: CDR1 KGHSH and CDR2 LQKENI. The ends lost 2 bases at V and 3 bases at J; junction bases unmatched: 4. The CDR3 DNA is TGTGCCAGCTCACCAACTAGCGGGAGGGCCTATGGGGCCAACGTCCTGACTTTC. Translated: CASSPTSGRAYGANVLTF.

CDR3 DNA: TGTGCCAGCAGACCCGGGACTAGCGGGAGTTGGTACTCCTACGAGCAGTACTTC. It translates to CASRPGTSGSWYSYEQYF. V gene TRBV28 combines with J gene TRBJ2-7; 14 bases fit TRBD2. CDR3 length: 18 amino acids. Germline trimming cut 6 bases from V and 0 bases from J; bases unmatched to any gene: 10. Per the germline V gene, CDR1 is MDHEN and CDR2 is SYDVKM.

This clone was counted a few times. The V and J genes are TRBV19 and TRBJ1-1; TRBD1 matches at 8 bases. The germline V gene encodes CDR1 LNHDA and CDR2 SQIVND (reference sequence). J lost 5 bases, V lost 3 bases, and 5 bases had no gene match. The CDR3 is 14 amino acids. CDR3 sequence: CASSIPDRVTEAFF. CDR3 DNA: TGTGCCAGTAGTATTCCGGACAGGGTTACTGAAGCTTTCTTT.

This chain connects TRBV5-1 to TRBJ2-5; 8 nucleotides match TRBD1. CDR1 SGHRS and CDR2 YFSETQ come from the germline V gene. The CDR3 loop spans 15 amino acids. With V trimmed by 2 bases and J by 3 bases, 6 bases remained unmatched. CDR3 in amino acids: CASSLDSTGEETQYF. The CDR3 bases are TGCGCCAGCAGCTTAGATTCGACAGGGGAAGAGACCCAGTACTTC.

V gene TRBV29-1 combines with J gene TRBJ2-1, with TRBD2 matching over 11 bases. V lost 4 bases and J lost 8; bases outside the gene matches: 4. Germline loops: CDR1 SQVTM, CDR2 ANQGSEA. The CDR3 loop spans 13 amino acids. The CDR3 DNA reads TGCAGCGTTGGTACACTAGCGGGAGATGAGCAGTTCTTC. Its translation is CSVGTLAGDEQFF.

This chain uses TRBV5-8 with TRBJ1-3; TRBD1 matches 9 bases. Trimming cost V 4 bases and J 2 bases; bases outside gene matches: 4. CDR3 size: 15 residues. Germline CDR1 reads SGHTS; CDR2 reads YDEGEE. This CDR3 is CASSPTGGTGNTIYF. In DNA form, the CDR3 reads TGTGCCAGCAGCCCGACAGGGGGAACTGGAAACACCATATATTTT.

This sequence joins TRBV7-9 and TRBJ1-1; D is possibly TRBD1 (6 bases). Trimming pared 3 bases from V and 4 bases from J, leaving 15 bases between. The CDR3 has 15 amino acids. Per germline, CDR1 SEHNR and CDR2 FQNEAQ (reference sequence). The CDR3 loop reads CASSFRRGEGTEAFF. CDR3 bases: TGTGCCAGCAGCTTCCGCAGGGGAGAGGGCACTGAAGCTTTCTTT. Filled out from reference TRBV7-9 and TRBJ1-1, the complete variable domain reads DTGVSQNPRHKITKRGQNVTFRCDPISEHNRLYWYRQTLGQGPEFLTYFQNEAQLEKSRLLSDRFSAERPKGSFSTLEIQRTEQGDSAMYLCASSFRRGEGTEAFFGQGTRLTVV.

In its sample, this clone was seen a few times. The genes are TRBV3-1 (or the pseudogene TRBV3-2) and TRBJ1-1; D possibly corresponds to TRBD1 (6 bases). The CDR3 has 16 residues. Trimming removed 0 bases from V and 1 base from J, with 12 bases in between. Germline loops: CDR1 LGHDT, CDR2 YNNKEL (reference sequence). The CDR3 region has the DNA TGTGCCAGCAGCCAAGATTTAGGGACAACGAACACTGAAGCTTTCTTT. Translated, it gives CASSQDLGTTNTEAFF.

This chain links TRBV10-3 with TRBJ1-1, with 8 bases identical to TRBD1. The CDR3 length is 15 residues. Germline CDR1 ENHRY, CDR2 SYGVKD. The trim removed 0 bases at V and 2 bases at J, leaving 2 bases unmatched. The CDR3 reads CAISESGTGNTEAFF. The CDR3, as DNA: TGTGCCATCAGTGAGTCCGGGACAGGAAACACTGAAGCTTTCTTT.

The V call is TRBV3-1 (or the pseudogene TRBV3-2), the J call TRBJ1-1; TRBD1 is a possible D gene (6 bases). The CDR3 loop spans 13 amino acids. Germline V gene sequence: CDR1 LGHDT, CDR2 YNNKEL (reference sequence). The germline V and J ends were trimmed by 6 bases and 9 bases, with 17 bases remaining between them. CDR3: CASSRAGGGQAFF. As DNA, the CDR3 is TGTGCCAGCAGTCGGGCCGGGGGGGGCCAAGCTTTCTTT.

This clone was found a few times. The chain employs TRBV13 and TRBJ1-4, with D perhaps TRBD1 (5 bases). Germline CDR1 is PRHDT and CDR2 is FYEKMQ (reference sequence). V shed 6 bases and J shed 8 bases, with 19 bases lying between them. The CDR3 contains 15 residues. The chain's CDR3 is CASSNSRDGGEKLFF. CDR3 nucleotide sequence: TGTGCCAGCAGTAATAGCCGGGACGGAGGGGAAAAACTGTTTTTT.

This chain joins TRBV7-9 and TRBJ2-7, with 11 bases lining up with TRBD2. The CDR3 runs to 14 residues. J was trimmed by 5 bases and V by 5 bases; bases with no gene match: 5. CDR1 is SEHNR, CDR2 FQNEAQ, per germline (reference sequence). The CDR3 DNA reads TGTGCCAGCAGCAAGGGACTAGCGGACGACGAGCAGTACTTC. Protein sequence: CASSKGLADDEQYF.